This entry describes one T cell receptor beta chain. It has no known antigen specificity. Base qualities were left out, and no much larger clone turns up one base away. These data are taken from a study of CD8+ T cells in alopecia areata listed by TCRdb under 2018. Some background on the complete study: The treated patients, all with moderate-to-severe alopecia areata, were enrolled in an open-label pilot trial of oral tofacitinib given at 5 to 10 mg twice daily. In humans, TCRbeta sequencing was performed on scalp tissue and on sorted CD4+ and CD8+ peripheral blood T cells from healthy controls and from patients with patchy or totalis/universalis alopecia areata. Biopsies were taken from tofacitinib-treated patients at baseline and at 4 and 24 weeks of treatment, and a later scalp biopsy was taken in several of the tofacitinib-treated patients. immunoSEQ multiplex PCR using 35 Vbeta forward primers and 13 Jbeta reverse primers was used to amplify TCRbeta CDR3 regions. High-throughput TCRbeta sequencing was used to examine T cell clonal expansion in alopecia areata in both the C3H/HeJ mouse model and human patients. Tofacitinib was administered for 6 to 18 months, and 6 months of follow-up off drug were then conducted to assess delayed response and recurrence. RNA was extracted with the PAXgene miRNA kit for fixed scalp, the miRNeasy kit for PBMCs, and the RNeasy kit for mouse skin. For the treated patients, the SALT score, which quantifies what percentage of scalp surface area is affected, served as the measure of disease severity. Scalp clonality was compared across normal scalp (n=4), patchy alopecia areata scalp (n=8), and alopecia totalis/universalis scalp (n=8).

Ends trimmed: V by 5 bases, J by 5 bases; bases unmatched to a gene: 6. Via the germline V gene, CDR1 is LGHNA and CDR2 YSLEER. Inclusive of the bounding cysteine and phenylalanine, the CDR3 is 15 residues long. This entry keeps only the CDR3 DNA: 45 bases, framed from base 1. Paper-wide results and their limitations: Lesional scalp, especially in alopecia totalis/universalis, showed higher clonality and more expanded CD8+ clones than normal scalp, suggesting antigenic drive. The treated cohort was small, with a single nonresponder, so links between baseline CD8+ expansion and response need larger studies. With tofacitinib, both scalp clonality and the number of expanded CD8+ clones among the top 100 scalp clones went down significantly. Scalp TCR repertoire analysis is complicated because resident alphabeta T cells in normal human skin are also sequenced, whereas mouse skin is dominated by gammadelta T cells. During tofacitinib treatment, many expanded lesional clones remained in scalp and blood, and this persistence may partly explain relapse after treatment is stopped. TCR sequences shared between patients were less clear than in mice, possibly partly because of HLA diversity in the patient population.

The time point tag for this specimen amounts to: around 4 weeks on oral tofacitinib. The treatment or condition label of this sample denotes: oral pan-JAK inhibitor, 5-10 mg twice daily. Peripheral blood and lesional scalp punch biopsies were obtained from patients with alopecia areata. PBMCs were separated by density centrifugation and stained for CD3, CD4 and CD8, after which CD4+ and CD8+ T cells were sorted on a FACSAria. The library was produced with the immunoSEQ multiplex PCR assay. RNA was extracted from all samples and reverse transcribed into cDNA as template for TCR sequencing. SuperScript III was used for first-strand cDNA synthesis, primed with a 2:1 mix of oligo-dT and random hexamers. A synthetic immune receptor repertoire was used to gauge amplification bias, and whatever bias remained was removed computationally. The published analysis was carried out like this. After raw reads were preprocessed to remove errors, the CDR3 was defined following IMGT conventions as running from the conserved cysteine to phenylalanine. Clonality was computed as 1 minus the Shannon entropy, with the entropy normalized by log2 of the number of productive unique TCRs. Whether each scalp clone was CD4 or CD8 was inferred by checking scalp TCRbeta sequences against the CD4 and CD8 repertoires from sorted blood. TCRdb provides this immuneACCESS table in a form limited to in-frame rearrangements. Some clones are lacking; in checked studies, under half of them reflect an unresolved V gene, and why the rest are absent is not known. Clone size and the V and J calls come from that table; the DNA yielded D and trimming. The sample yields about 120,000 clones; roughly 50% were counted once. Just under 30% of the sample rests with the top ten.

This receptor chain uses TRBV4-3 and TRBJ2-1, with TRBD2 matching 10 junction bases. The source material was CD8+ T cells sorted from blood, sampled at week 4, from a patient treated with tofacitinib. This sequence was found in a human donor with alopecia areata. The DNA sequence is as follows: TGCGCCAGCAGCGAGTCTAGCGGGGGCAACAATGAGCAGTTCTTC. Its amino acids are CASSESSGGNNEQFF.